The 28 T cell receptor beta chains listed next were all sequenced from one sample in a study of cytomegalovirus exposure and HLA in healthy donors. The PCR was carried out with 60 Vbeta primers and 13 Jbeta primers. The table came from immunoSEQ multiplex PCR; TCRdb's copy has only in-frame clones and leaves some out. This sample has over 150,000 clones, with 75% to 90% found just once. The sample was PBMCs. The source is a human donor in good health.

V is TRBV6-9 and J is TRBJ2-6; possible D gene TRBD2, 5 bases. Germline CDR1 MNHGY, CDR2 SVAAGI. The CDR3 extends over 19 amino acids. V lost 0 bases and J lost 1, with 16 bases in between. The CDR3 nucleotides read TGTGCCAGCAGTTATTCGTGGTCTAGCAAAGATTCTGGGGCCAACGTCCTGACTTTC. Amino acids: CASSYSWSSKDSGANVLTF.

The gene calls are TRBV6-5 and TRBJ2-5, with 10 positions matching TRBD1. Germline V gives CDR1 MNHEY, CDR2 SVGAGI. The CDR3 is made up of 13 amino acids. After removal of 10 bases from V and 5 bases from J, the junction contained 7 bases not matched to a gene. CDR3 residues: CATGTGDRETQYF. In DNA form, the CDR3 reads TGTGCCACCGGGACAGGGGATCGGGAGACCCAGTACTTC.

In DNA form, the CDR3 reads TGTGCCAGCTCACCACCCAGGGGAGGGCTACCATGGGCGAACACTGAAGCTTTCTTT. Translating it yields CASSPPRGGLPWANTEAFF. The gene calls are TRBV18 and TRBJ1-1, with a tentative D call TRBD1 (6 bases). The germline CDR1 and CDR2 sequences are KGHSH and LQKENI. This CDR3 has 19 amino acids. V was pared by 0 bases and J by 1 base, with 21 bases between.

V usage is TRBV2 and J usage is TRBJ2-3; no firm D call. The CDR3 is 14 residues long. Trimming cost V 9 bases and J 3 bases, with 16 bases left between them. Germline CDR1 and CDR2: SNHLY and FYNNEI. The CDR3 region is CARKGRGVTDTQYF. The CDR3 DNA follows: TGTGCCAGAAAAGGCCGCGGAGTAACAGATACGCAGTATTTT.

This clone was counted a single time. The chain combines TRBV27 with TRBJ2-4, with D hard to call. The CDR3 extends over 15 amino acids. The ends were cut back, 5 bases at V and 0 bases at J, with 11 bases in the middle. Germline CDR1 MNHEY, CDR2 SMNVEV (reference sequence). CDR3 region: CASSALSIAKNIQYF. CDR3 DNA sequence: TGTGCCAGCAGTGCCCTATCAATAGCCAAAAACATTCAGTACTTC.

The chain uses TRBV5-1 and TRBJ2-3; a weak D match, TRBD2 (5 bases). Germline CDR1 and CDR2: SGHRS and YFSETQ. V lost 0 bases and J 4 bases, leaving 6 bases between the germline ends. The CDR3 totals 13 residues. The DNA for the CDR3 is TGCGCCAGCAGCTTGGCCGGGGCAGATACGCAGTATTTT. Amino acids: CASSLAGADTQYF.

The chain recombines TRBV7-6 with TRBJ2-5; 7 nucleotides agree with TRBD1. Germline CDR1 reads SGHVS; CDR2 reads FNYEAQ. This CDR3 has 14 residues. J lost 4 bases, V lost 5 bases, and 7 bases had no gene match. CDR3 bases: TGTGCCAGCAGCACACGACAGGGTTCAGAGACCCAGTACTTC. Protein sequence: CASSTRQGSETQYF.

This chain uses TRBV2 with TRBJ1-6; D is ambiguous. The CDR3 loop spans 16 amino acids. Germline assignment: CDR1 SNHLY and CDR2 FYNNEI. The V end lost 1 base, the J end lost 5 bases, and 12 bases lay between the germline ends. The CDR3 region has the DNA TGTGCCAGCAGTGAAGACCGAGCCCCCGATAATTCACCCCTCCACTTT. This sequence encodes CASSEDRAPDNSPLHF. Full variable domain (outside the CDR3, taken from reference TRBV2 and TRBJ1-6): EPEVTQTPSHQVTQMGQEVILRCVPISNHLYFYWYRQILGQKVEFLVSFYNNEISEKSEIFDDQFSVERPDGSNFTLKIRSTKLEDSAMYFCASSEDRAPDNSPLHFGNGTRLTVT.

CDR3 DNA: TGTGCCAGCTCATTACAACAGGAAGTGGTGACTAATGAAAAACTGTTTTTT. Its translation: CASSLQQEVVTNEKLFF. J is TRBJ1-4 and V is TRBV18; tentative D call: TRBD1 (5 bases). The germline V and J ends were trimmed by 5 bases and 2 bases, with 18 bases remaining between them. Germline V gene sequence: CDR1 KGHSH, CDR2 LQKENI. CDR3 length equals 17 residues.

The chain carries TRBV4-1 and TRBJ2-7; 10 bases fit TRBD2. Germline V gene sequence: CDR1 MGHRA, CDR2 YSYEKL. This CDR3 has 14 amino acids. Trimming cost V 6 bases and J 2 bases; bases outside gene matches: 4. The chain's CDR3 is CASSLAGAAYEQYF. In DNA, the CDR3 is TGCGCCAGCAGTCTAGCGGGGGCCGCCTACGAGCAGTACTTC.

The rearrangement joins TRBV6-6 to TRBJ1-6; possible D gene TRBD1, 5 bases. The CDR3 consists of 15 residues. The ends were cut back, 2 bases at V and 8 bases at J, with 13 bases in the middle. Germline V gene data show CDR1 as MNHNY and CDR2 as SVGAGI (reference sequence). The CDR3 DNA sequence: TGTGCCAGCAGTTACGTCAGGCAGGGTGATTCACCCCTCCACTTT. Protein: CASSYVRQGDSPLHF.

This rearrangement joins TRBV7-7 to TRBJ2-1, with 13 nucleotides matching TRBD2. The J segment lost 3 bases and the V segment lost 5 bases, leaving 4 bases of the junction unmatched. Germline V gene lookup returns CDR1 SSHAT and CDR2 FNYEAQ (reference sequence). This CDR3 spans 16 amino acids. As DNA, the CDR3 is TGTGCCAGCAGCCCGGGACTAGCGGGGAGCTACAATGAGCAGTTCTTC. Encoded protein: CASSPGLAGSYNEQFF.

The chain is built from TRBV6-5 and TRBJ2-1; D possibly corresponds to TRBD2 (6 bases). V lost 0 bases and J 8 bases, leaving 14 bases between the germline ends. Germline assignment: CDR1 MNHEY and CDR2 SVGAGI. This CDR3 is 15 amino acids long. The CDR3 sequence: CASSYSELRGDEQFF. The CDR3 DNA is TGTGCCAGCAGTTACTCGGAGCTGCGGGGCGATGAGCAGTTCTTC.

This clone turned up a few times. The V and J genes are TRBV4-3 and TRBJ2-6; 8 bases map to TRBD1. Germline V gives CDR1 LGHNA, CDR2 YSLEER. The CDR3 is 19 residues long. Trimming cost V 6 bases and J 1 base; bases outside gene matches: 14. The CDR3 here is CASRPDLQGVLSGANVLTF. In DNA, the CDR3 is TGCGCCAGCAGACCGGATTTACAGGGGGTTCTTTCTGGGGCCAACGTCCTGACTTTC.

The CDR3 spells CASSQVPTLAGFNTGELFF. DNA for the CDR3: TGTGCCAGCAGCCAAGTCCCCACGCTAGCGGGGTTCAACACCGGGGAGCTGTTTTTT. This chain joins TRBV4-2 and TRBJ2-2, with TRBD2 matching over 9 bases. Trimming took 1 base from V and 2 from J; bases not matched to a gene: 11. Germline assignment: CDR1 LGHNA and CDR2 YNFKEQ. This CDR3 spans 19 amino acids.

The rearrangement links TRBV7-6 to TRBJ1-2, with a possible D match to TRBD1 (5 bases). Germline CDR1 SGHVS, CDR2 FNYEAQ. V dropped 5 bases and J dropped 4 bases, with 20 bases sitting between them. The length of the CDR3 is 16 residues. The CDR3 loop is CASSATPTTGSYGYTF. The CDR3 DNA reads TGTGCCAGCAGCGCAACTCCAACTACAGGTAGCTATGGCTACACCTTC.

The chain has TRBV5-1 and TRBJ1-1, with 12 bases identical to TRBD1. CDR3 size: 15 residues. The germline CDR1 and CDR2 sequences are SGHRS and YFSETQ. V was pared by 7 bases and J by 2 bases, with 6 bases of the junction left unmatched. In DNA form, the CDR3 reads TGCGCCAGCCGCGGGACAGGGGGCCTAAACACTGAAGCTTTCTTT. Its translation is CASRGTGGLNTEAFF.

The CDR3 DNA follows: TGTGCCAGCAGCCCCAGGGGGCAACCAACTCTTTACTACACAGATACGCAGTATTTT. Translating it yields CASSPRGQPTLYYTDTQYF. V usage is TRBV14 and J usage is TRBJ2-3; 8 nucleotides line up with TRBD1. V was clipped by 4 bases and J by 2 bases; unmatched bases: 17. The CDR3 sequence is 19 residues long. Germline loops: CDR1 SGHDN, CDR2 FVKESK.

The chain employs TRBV2 and TRBJ1-1; D is ambiguous. This CDR3 has 10 residues. CDR1 SNHLY and CDR2 FYNNEI come from the germline V gene. Between the trimmed V and J ends, which lost 3 bases and 8 bases, there was a span of 4 bases. Here the CDR3 reads CASSDSEAFF. The CDR3 region has the DNA TGTGCCAGCAGTGACTCCGAAGCTTTCTTT.

V is TRBV25-1 and J is TRBJ1-2, with 10 positions matching TRBD1. CDR3 length: 18 residues. Germline-derived CDR1 and CDR2 are MGHDK and SYGVNS. With 4 bases clipped from V and 0 bases from J, the junction kept 11 bases outside the gene matches. The CDR3 spells CASSVPGTGVPPNYGYTF. Here the CDR3 DNA reads TGTGCCAGCAGTGTTCCCGGGACAGGGGTTCCACCTAACTATGGCTACACCTTC.

V usage is TRBV7-9 and J usage is TRBJ1-1; TRBD1 matches at 9 bases. The CDR3 length is 14 residues. Germline V gene sequence: CDR1 SEHNR, CDR2 FQNEAQ (reference sequence). V gave up 5 bases and J gave up 1 base; unmatched junction bases: 2. CDR3 sequence reads: CASSQGQGNTEAFF. CDR3 nucleotide sequence: TGTGCCAGCAGCCAGGGACAGGGGAACACTGAAGCTTTCTTT.

V gene TRBV5-4 combines with J gene TRBJ2-3; 11 bases align to TRBD2. Germline V gene lookup returns CDR1 SGHNT and CDR2 YYREEE (reference sequence). The CDR3 runs to 14 residues. Trimming took 0 bases from V and 11 from J; bases not matched to a gene: 5. The CDR3 sequence: CASSLVSSGGRQYF. CDR3 DNA: TGTGCCAGCAGCTTGGTGTCTAGCGGGGGGAGGCAGTATTTT.

This clone was seen a single time. The chain carries TRBV7-9 and TRBJ2-7; 12 positions agree with TRBD2. CDR1 is SEHNR and CDR2 is FQNEAQ in the germline V gene (reference sequence). V was clipped by 5 bases and J by 6 bases; unmatched bases: 11. The CDR3 length is 16 residues. The CDR3, as DNA: TGTGCCAGCAGCACATCTACTGGACTAGCGGGGTGCGAGCAGTACTTC. As protein: CASSTSTGLAGCEQYF.

This sequence joins TRBV6-1 and TRBJ2-7; tentatively, D is TRBD2 (5 bases). V was trimmed by 2 bases and J by 1 base, leaving 9 bases between them. The CDR3 sequence is 14 residues long. CDR1 and CDR2 from the germline V gene are MNHNS and SASEGT. The CDR3 DNA reads as TGTGCCAGCAGTGAATCGGGATTTTCCTACGAGCAGTACTTC. This gives the protein CASSESGFSYEQYF.

The chain uses TRBV18 and TRBJ2-1; perhaps TRBD1 as D (6 bases). The V gene lost 3 bases and the J gene lost 7 bases, with 10 bases spanning the gap. The germline CDR1 and CDR2 sequences are KGHSH and LQKENI. CDR3 length equals 13 residues. The CDR3 spells CASSPDRRNEQFF. The DNA of the CDR3 is TGTGCCAGCTCACCGGACAGACGGAATGAGCAGTTCTTC.

The rearrangement joins TRBV10-3 to TRBJ2-5; 8 positions match TRBD2. In germline, CDR1 is ENHRY, CDR2 SYGVKD. Germline trimming cut 3 bases from V and 4 bases from J; bases unmatched to any gene: 10. The CDR3 contains 16 residues. The CDR3 sequence: CAISEPGLEMLETQYF. In nucleotides, the CDR3 is TGTGCCATCAGTGAACCGGGACTAGAGATGCTAGAGACCCAGTACTTC.

V gene TRBV25-1 combines with J gene TRBJ1-6; a weak D match, TRBD1 (5 bases). The germline V gene encodes CDR1 MGHDK and CDR2 SYGVNS. Trimming cost V 1 base and J 10 bases, with 8 bases left between them. The CDR3 extends over 13 amino acids. The CDR3 loop reads CASSESGESPLHF. The CDR3 DNA reads TGTGCCAGCAGTGAATCGGGGGAATCACCCCTCCACTTT.

The J gene is TRBJ1-2, the V gene TRBV15; weak D call: TRBD1 (5 bases). CDR1 is LNHNV and CDR2 is YYDKDF in the germline V gene (reference sequence). V gave up 0 bases and J gave up 5 bases, with 13 bases separating them. The CDR3 loop spans 15 amino acids. The CDR3 DNA follows: TGTGCCACCAGCAGAGATCTAGGGGAACGGTATGGCTACACCTTC. Protein product: CATSRDLGERYGYTF.